The T cell receptor (beta chain) under discussion was sequenced for a study of cytomegalovirus exposure and HLA in healthy donors. Across the study: From donors who were HLA-typed, an early data release held 80 million to 85 million unique TCRs. Study-wide results and limits: A few chains tied to CMV proved CMV antigen-specific in vitro. Researchers left out some V segments, among them TRBV6-2 and TRBV6-3, as indistinguishable.

PCR primers comprised 60 Vbeta and 13 Jbeta primers. Data came from immunoSEQ multiplex PCR; TCRdb stores just in-frame clones and leaves some out. Counted here are about 160,000 clones, approximately 88% occurring once; the ten biggest clones make up 1.2%. The V end lost 0 bases, the J end lost 4 bases, and 13 bases lay between the germline ends. Germline V CDR1 and CDR2: GTSNPN, SVGIG (reference sequence). This CDR3 is 15 amino acids long. Although they were nominally healthy when sampled, donors likely had unrecorded immune exposures. About this clone: The antigen is undetermined.

The chain combines TRBV30 with TRBJ1-3; tentatively, D is TRBD1 (6 bases). Specimen: PBMCs. The TCR comes from a boy aged 2 to 9 in good health and CMV-seronegative. The CDR3 protein is CAWSVKGVKGNTIYF. CDR3 sequence (DNA): TGTGCCTGGAGTGTTAAGGGGGTAAAAGGAAACACCATATATTTT.